This passage covers 8 T cell receptor beta chains from one sample sequenced in a study of control samples from healthy donors and cancer patients. Data came from immunoSEQ multiplex PCR; TCRdb stores just in-frame clones and leaves some out. The sample carries about 77,000 clones, 85% to 95% recorded once. Specimen: blood. The source is a woman aged 55-69 years in good health.

The genes are TRBV2 and TRBJ1-1; 7 positions match TRBD1. Germline values: CDR1 SNHLY, CDR2 FYNNEI. There are 14 residues in the CDR3. The V segment lost 2 bases and the J segment 1 base; nucleotides outside the gene matches: 1. CDR3 residues: CASSERDRNTEAFF. The CDR3 nucleotides read TGTGCCAGCAGTGAAAGGGACAGGAACACTGAAGCTTTCTTT.

The chain is built from TRBV7-9 and TRBJ1-1; no firm D call. The CDR3 is 14 residues long. V gave up 5 bases and J gave up 1 base, with 11 bases separating them. CDR1 is SEHNR, CDR2 FQNEAQ, per germline (reference sequence). The CDR3 is CASSNLGPNTEAFF. CDR3 bases: TGTGCCAGCAGCAACCTGGGCCCGAACACTGAAGCTTTCTTT.

This clone was counted only a few times. The chain recombines TRBV28 with TRBJ2-1; 7 bases agree with TRBD2. CDR3 length equals 16 residues. Germline V gives CDR1 MDHEN, CDR2 SYDVKM. V was clipped by 5 bases and J by 4 bases; unmatched bases: 11. CDR3 bases: TGTGCCAGCAGTCCCTCGGGACTAACACTATACAATGAGCAGTTCTTC. Amino acids: CASSPSGLTLYNEQFF.

The chain carries TRBV19 and TRBJ1-2; 7 nucleotides line up with TRBD1. J was trimmed by 0 bases and V by 9 bases; bases with no gene match: 10. Germline V gives CDR1 LNHDA, CDR2 SQIVND (reference sequence). The CDR3 is 15 amino acids. CDR3 in amino acids: CASKSSQGANYGYTF. CDR3 nucleotides: TGTGCCAGCAAGTCTTCGCAGGGGGCTAACTATGGCTACACCTTC. Drawing the rest from reference TRBV19 and TRBJ1-2, the complete variable domain is DGGITQSPKYLFRKEGQNVTLSCEQNLNHDAMYWYRQDPGQGLRLIYYSQIVNDFQKGDIAEGYSVSREKKESFPLTVTSAQKNPTAFYLCASKSSQGANYGYTFGSGTRLTVV.

CDR3 protein: CATSRTGLAGGNEQFF. For the CDR3, the DNA is TGTGCCACCAGCAGAACCGGACTAGCGGGAGGTAATGAGCAGTTCTTC. The genes are TRBV15 and TRBJ2-1; 14 bases align to TRBD2. Germline trimming cut 2 bases from V and 7 bases from J; bases unmatched to any gene: 4. Per the germline V gene, CDR1 is LNHNV and CDR2 is YYDKDF (reference sequence). This CDR3 has 16 amino acids.

The chain has TRBV12-3 or TRBV12-4 and TRBJ1-5; D uncertain. This CDR3 has 13 residues. Between the trimmed V and J ends, which lost 4 bases and 3 bases, there was a span of 7 bases. The CDR3 coding sequence is TGTGCCAGCAGTTACGGTACCAATCAGCCCCAGCATTTT. Translated: CASSYGTNQPQHF.

The chain recombines TRBV29-1 with TRBJ2-3, with D possibly being TRBD2 (6 bases). The V and J ends lost 1 base and 1 base respectively, with 12 bases between them. Germline V lookup: CDR1 SQVTM, CDR2 ANQGSEA. There are 15 residues in the CDR3. This CDR3 is CSVEGASDRTDTQYF. CDR3 bases: TGCAGCGTTGAAGGGGCTAGCGACCGCACAGATACGCAGTATTTT.

This chain links TRBV5-1 with TRBJ2-5, with 10 positions matching TRBD1. CDR1 is SGHRS, CDR2 YFSETQ, per germline. Losses at the gene ends were 0 bases for V and 5 bases for J; bases not matched to a gene: 7. This CDR3 spans 16 amino acids. CDR3 in amino acids: CASSLAGGQGPETQYF. DNA of the CDR3: TGCGCCAGCAGCTTGGCCGGGGGACAGGGGCCGGAGACCCAGTACTTC.